The 17 T cell receptor beta chains presented below share a single source sample, sequenced in a study of identical twins. MiXCR was run by TCRdb on the 5' RACE reads, yielding one entry per CDR3 protein. The table includes about 720,000 distinct CDR3 sequences, 15% to 20% detected once. The same sample was also studied in work on T cells expressing NK-cell markers.

Material for sequencing was PBMCs. These receptor sequences come from a young woman in good health.

This clonotype appeared a few times. V gene TRBV10-3 combines with J gene TRBJ2-1, with 10 bases identical to TRBD1. V trimming: 6 bases; J trimming: 0 bases; junction bases outside the gene matches: 8. The V gene's germline CDR1 is ENHRY and CDR2 SYGVKD. The CDR3 contains 17 residues. Here the CDR3 reads CAIRTGTGDSSYNEQFF. CDR3 sequence (DNA): TGTGCCATCAGGACCGGGACAGGGGATAGCTCCTACAATGAGCAGTTCTTC.

V usage is TRBV2 and J usage is TRBJ2-3, with D perhaps matching TRBD2 (6 bases). Trimming cost V 7 bases and J 2 bases, with 13 bases left between them. The germline V gene has CDR1 SNHLY and CDR2 FYNNEI. The CDR3 totals 14 residues. CDR3 region: CASMDGSLTDTQYF. As DNA, the CDR3 is TGTGCCAGCATGGACGGGAGCCTCACAGATACGCAGTATTTT. Drawing the rest from reference TRBV2 and TRBJ2-3, the complete variable domain is EPEVTQTPSHQVTQMGQEVILRCVPISNHLYFYWYRQILGQKVEFLVSFYNNEISEKSEIFDDQFSVERPDGSNFTLKIRSTKLEDSAMYFCASMDGSLTDTQYFGPGTRLTVL.

Comment on this clonotype: The germline gene is not matched at one end of the junction; a read error may be the cause. This chain links TRBV29-1 with TRBJ1-2; a weak D match, TRBD1 (5 bases). CDR1 and CDR2 (germline): SQVTM, ANQGSEA. This CDR3 is built from 11 residues. CDR3 sequence reads: CSGGRDYGYTF. The DNA for the CDR3 is TGCAGCGGGGGACGGGACTATGGCTACACCTTT.

The rearrangement joins TRBV6-1 to TRBJ1-3; D might be TRBD1 (6 bases). The V gene lost 4 bases and the J gene lost 4 bases, with 11 bases spanning the gap. The CDR3 spans 14 residues. Germline loops: CDR1 MNHNS, CDR2 SASEGT. The DNA of the CDR3 is TGTGCCAGCAGTGTTGGGACACTCGGAAACACCATATATTTT. As protein: CASSVGTLGNTIYF.

About this clonotype itself: At one of its ends the junction is not consistent with the germline gene, which may arise from a read error. J is TRBJ2-1 and V is TRBV7-7, with 9 bases aligning to TRBD2. The CDR3 runs 15 residues. Germline assignment: CDR1 SSHAT and CDR2 FNYEAQ (reference sequence). The CDR3 bases are TGTGCTAGCAGCTTAGCGGGGGCGCGTGCTAATGAGCAGTTCTTC. It encodes CASSLAGARANEQFF.

V gene TRBV7-8 combines with J gene TRBJ2-2; D may match TRBD1 or TRBD2 (5 bases each). This CDR3 has 14 amino acids. Trimming shortened V by 1 base and J by 5 bases, and 8 bases separated the two germline ends. Germline lookup yields CDR1 SGHVS and CDR2 FQNEAQ. This CDR3 reads CASSLVGETGELFF. The DNA for the CDR3 is TGTGCCAGCAGCTTAGTGGGGGAGACCGGGGAGCTGTTTTTT.

This rearrangement joins TRBV4-3 to TRBJ1-2; 9 nucleotides align to TRBD1. The V gene's germline CDR1 is LGHNA and CDR2 YSLEER. Trimming at V came to 4 bases and at J to 4 bases, leaving 4 bases not matched to a gene. The CDR3 has 14 amino acids. This CDR3 reads CASSPLDRGYGYTF. The CDR3 DNA reads as TGCGCCAGCAGCCCCCTGGACAGGGGCTATGGCTACACCTTC.

This clonotype has more than one count but fewer than ten. The chain recombines TRBV2 with TRBJ2-1; 7 nucleotides agree with TRBD1. The length of the CDR3 is 15 residues. Unmatched junction bases numbered 2, after V lost 0 bases and J lost 3 bases. Germline V gene sequence: CDR1 SNHLY, CDR2 FYNNEI. This CDR3 is CASSEAGQLYNEQFF. CDR3 DNA sequence: TGTGCCAGCAGTGAAGCGGGACAGCTCTACAATGAGCAGTTCTTC.

The rearrangement joins TRBV12-3 or TRBV12-4 to TRBJ2-3; D may be TRBD2 (7 bases). V shed 7 bases and J shed 3 bases, with 14 bases lying between them. The CDR3 has 14 amino acids. In nucleotides, the CDR3 is TGTGCCAGCACCTCGGGGGGCAATACAGATACGCAGTATTTT. This gives the protein CASTSGGNTDTQYF.

The chain combines TRBV5-1 with TRBJ2-2; D ambiguous. Germline V gives CDR1 SGHRS, CDR2 YFSETQ. CDR3 length equals 14 residues. Trimming cost V 5 bases and J 1 base, with 9 bases left between them. CDR3 DNA sequence: TGCGCCAGCAGAGGACGAGAGAACACCGGGGAGCTGTTTTTT. It specifies CASRGRENTGELFF.

This clonotype was found a few times. The rearrangement joins TRBV20-1 to TRBJ2-1; 9 positions match TRBD2. The CDR3 runs 14 residues. With 7 bases clipped from V and 7 bases from J, the junction kept 11 bases outside the gene matches. Per germline, CDR1 DFQATT and CDR2 SNEGSKA (reference sequence). CDR3 amino acids: CSVELIAGVNEQFF. DNA for the CDR3: TGCAGTGTGGAGCTGATAGCGGGAGTGAATGAGCAGTTCTTC.

The J gene is TRBJ2-7, the V gene TRBV20-1, with TRBD2 identical over 10 bases. The V gene end was trimmed by 3 bases and the J gene end by 2 bases; junction bases not matched to a gene: 4. This CDR3 comprises 14 residues. The germline V gene has CDR1 DFQATT and CDR2 SNEGSKA (reference sequence). The CDR3 loop reads CSASSGRNTYEQYF. The CDR3 bases are TGCAGTGCTAGTAGCGGGAGGAACACCTACGAGCAGTACTTC.

The gene calls are TRBV11-2 and TRBJ1-3, with 11 positions matching TRBD1. V gave up 6 bases and J gave up 0 bases; unmatched junction bases: 4. The CDR3 consists of 16 residues. Germline CDR1 reads SGHAT; CDR2 reads FQNNGV. The CDR3 here is CASRTGTGGSGNTIYF. In DNA, the CDR3 is TGTGCCAGCAGGACCGGGACAGGGGGCTCTGGAAACACCATATATTTT.

The genes are TRBV9 and TRBJ2-7, with 9 bases lining up with TRBD2. CDR1 is SGDLS and CDR2 is YYNGEE in the germline V gene. V shed 4 bases and J 0 bases; nucleotides not matched to a gene: 5. This CDR3 comprises 15 residues. The CDR3 nucleotides read TGTGCCAGCAGCCCACAAGCGGGAGGCTCCTACGAGCAGTACTTC. It translates to CASSPQAGGSYEQYF.

This clonotype was observed a handful of times. The chain is built from TRBV25-1 and TRBJ1-1; D gene ambiguous. Trimming shortened V by 7 bases and J by 8 bases, and 11 bases separated the two germline ends. The CDR3 sequence is 11 residues long. CDR1 is MGHDK, CDR2 SYGVNS, per germline. The CDR3 bases are TGTGCCAGCAAGTTGGAATCAGAAGCTTTCTTT. This encodes CASKLESEAFF.

This clonotype was detected a few times. The V and J genes are TRBV7-9 and TRBJ2-7; 8 bases match TRBD1. This CDR3 comprises 16 residues. In germline, CDR1 is SEHNR, CDR2 FQNEAQ (reference sequence). V lost 5 bases to trimming and J lost 10 bases; unmatched junction nucleotides: 19. The CDR3: CASSTPRQGPSTEQYF. In nucleotides, the CDR3 is TGTGCCAGCAGCACCCCGAGACAGGGGCCATCTACGGAACAGTACTTC.

The chain recombines TRBV12-3 or TRBV12-4 with TRBJ2-7, with TRBD1 identical over 9 bases. V shed 5 bases and J 4 bases; nucleotides not matched to a gene: 12. This CDR3 is built from 16 residues. The CDR3 reads CASSPHAGTGIYEQYF. The CDR3 DNA follows: TGTGCCAGCAGTCCACACGCCGGGACAGGGATATACGAGCAGTACTTC.